Below are 27 T cell receptor beta chains sequenced from a single sample in a study of T-cell reconstitution after alpha-beta-depleted transplantation in children. As it was prepared, the TCRbeta library received unique molecular identifiers. TCRdb redid the calling of the PCR reads with MiXCR, one entry per CDR3 protein. The sample includes some 550,000 distinct CDR3 sequences, around 20% of them seen just once. The input for sequencing was PBMCs from the stem cell graft donor, taken from the stem cell graft. The receptors were gathered from a human donor who donated a stem cell graft to a child with acute lymphoblastic leukemia.

The CDR3: CASRWGEGVSPLHF. In DNA form, the CDR3 reads TGTGCCAGCCGGTGGGGGGAGGGTGTTTCACCCCTCCACTTT. This sequence joins TRBV6-4 and TRBJ1-6, with a possible D match to TRBD1 (5 bases). Germline CDR1 is MRHNA and CDR2 is SNTAGT. The CDR3 covers 14 residues. Trimming removed 8 bases from V and 9 bases from J, with 17 bases in between.

This clonotype was counted at least ten times. The chain has TRBV12-3 or TRBV12-4 and TRBJ2-6, with D unclear. This CDR3 contains 16 residues. The V and J ends lost 2 bases and 0 bases respectively, with 8 bases between them. CDR3 in DNA: TGTGCCAGCAGTTTATTCCTCGTCTCTGGGGCCAACGTCCTGACTTTC. Its translation is CASSLFLVSGANVLTF.

This clonotype was counted between two and nine times. This chain connects TRBV29-1 to TRBJ2-1, with TRBD2 matching over 10 bases. Germline CDR1 is SQVTM and CDR2 is ANQGSEA. The CDR3 extends over 15 amino acids. Unmatched junction bases numbered 15, after V lost 8 bases and J lost 8 bases. The DNA for the CDR3 is TGCAGCTCCCGTGGGGGACTAGCGACGAGAGATGAGCAGTTCTTC. It yields the protein CSSRGGLATRDEQFF.

This clonotype has just a few counts. The chain combines TRBV20-1 with TRBJ2-7; D is ambiguous. This CDR3 is built from 14 residues. Germline values: CDR1 DFQATT, CDR2 SNEGSKA (reference sequence). V shed 3 bases and J shed 2 bases, with 14 bases lying between them. CDR3 nucleotides: TGCAGTGCTAGTCTAGGGTACACCCCCTACGAGCAGTACTTC. Translation: CSASLGYTPYEQYF.

This clonotype was seen only a few times. V is TRBV20-1 and J is TRBJ2-7; 9 nucleotides line up with TRBD1. The CDR3 is made up of 15 amino acids. Losses at the gene ends were 0 bases for V and 3 bases for J; bases not matched to a gene: 6. The V gene's germline CDR1 is DFQATT and CDR2 SNEGSKA (reference sequence). CDR3 nucleotide sequence: TGCAGTGCTAGAGATCAACAGGGGGCGGTCTACGAGCAGTACTTC. Its protein product is CSARDQQGAVYEQYF.

This clonotype was counted only a few times. One junction end disagrees with the germline gene, perhaps due to a read error. The J gene is TRBJ2-1, the V gene TRBV12-3 or TRBV12-4; 9 positions agree with TRBD2. The CDR3 sequence is 15 residues long. CDR3 sequence (DNA): TGTGCCAGCAGTATAGCGGGAGCAACCTACAATGAGCAGTTCTTC. Residues: CASSIAGATYNEQFF.

The table lists this clonotype with a few counts. The chain joins TRBV20-1 to TRBJ1-5, with 10 positions matching TRBD1. CDR3 length equals 15 residues. With V trimmed by 6 bases and J by 2 bases, 7 bases remained unmatched. Germline loops: CDR1 DFQATT, CDR2 SNEGSKA (reference sequence). CDR3 residues: CSAETGTGGNQPQHF. CDR3 sequence (DNA): TGCAGTGCGGAAACCGGGACAGGGGGCAATCAGCCCCAGCATTTT.

This clonotype has only a few counts. The chain couples TRBV6-6 to TRBJ1-1; weak D call: TRBD1 (5 bases). This CDR3 has 13 residues. Trimming pared 2 bases from V and 6 bases from J, leaving 10 bases between. Germline V CDR1 and CDR2: MNHNY, SVGAGI (reference sequence). This chain's CDR3 is CASSYGAPAEAFF. The CDR3 nucleotides read TGTGCCAGCAGTTACGGGGCGCCAGCTGAAGCTTTCTTT.

The chain couples TRBV5-1 to TRBJ1-1; weak D call: TRBD1 (5 bases). V was pared by 1 base and J by 5 bases, with 15 bases between. Germline CDR1 is SGHRS and CDR2 is YFSETQ. The CDR3 runs 15 residues. The CDR3 is CASSLRSGTQTEAFF. Here the CDR3 DNA reads TGCGCCAGCAGCTTGAGGTCGGGGACCCAGACTGAAGCTTTCTTT.

This sequence joins TRBV7-9 and TRBJ2-7, with 7 bases aligning to TRBD1. Trimming removed 0 bases from V and 0 bases from J; junction bases left unmatched: 5. The CDR3 length is 16 residues. Germline CDR1 and CDR2: SEHNR and FQNEAQ (reference sequence). The CDR3 sequence is CASSLAPGGTSYEQYF. The CDR3 DNA sequence: TGTGCCAGCAGCTTAGCGCCAGGGGGTACCTCCTACGAGCAGTACTTC.

This clonotype was counted only a few times. This chain connects TRBV3-1 to TRBJ2-3; 13 nucleotides align to TRBD2. J gave up 2 bases and V 5 bases, and 7 bases lay outside the gene matches. The CDR3 has 17 amino acids. Germline CDR1 is LGHDT and CDR2 is YNNKEL (reference sequence). The chain's CDR3 is CASSAPGLAGITDTQYF. The CDR3 DNA reads TGTGCCAGCAGCGCCCCGGGACTAGCGGGAATCACAGATACGCAGTATTTT.

On this clonotype itself: A junction end diverges from the germline sequence, so it may reflect a read error. The V and J genes are TRBV10-3 and TRBJ2-4; D unresolved. The CDR3 consists of 15 residues. Germline V lookup: CDR1 ENHRY, CDR2 SYGVKD. CDR3 region: CAIGPEGSTKNSQYF. Here the CDR3 DNA reads TGTGCCATCGGGCCTGAAGGGTCAACCAAAAACAGTCAGTACTTC.

V is TRBV28 and J is TRBJ1-4; D is ambiguous. The CDR3 runs to 13 residues. Germline V gene lookup returns CDR1 MDHEN and CDR2 SYDVKM. V lost 6 bases, J lost 0 bases, and 5 bases lay in between. The DNA for the CDR3 is TGTGCCAGCAGCCCCACAACTAATGAAAAACTGTTTTTT. Amino acids: CASSPTTNEKLFF.

This clonotype has just a few counts. This rearrangement joins TRBV7-9 to TRBJ2-1, with 10 bases matching TRBD2. Germline loops: CDR1 SEHNR, CDR2 FQNEAQ (reference sequence). The trim removed 5 bases at V and 9 bases at J, leaving 10 bases unmatched. The CDR3 totals 15 residues. The CDR3 spells CASSPGLAPLGEQFF. The DNA for the CDR3 is TGTGCCAGCAGCCCGGGACTAGCGCCCCTGGGTGAGCAGTTCTTC. Filled out from reference TRBV7-9 and TRBJ2-1, the complete variable domain reads DTGVSQNPRHKITKRGQNVTFRCDPISEHNRLYWYRQTLGQGPEFLTYFQNEAQLEKSRLLSDRFSAERPKGSFSTLEIQRTEQGDSAMYLCASSPGLAPLGEQFFGPGTRLTVL.

The table lists this clonotype with a few counts. The CDR3 loop reads CASRLTGGGGYTF. The CDR3, as DNA: TGTGCCAGCAGACTGACAGGGGGCGGTGGCTACACCTTC. The chain carries TRBV5-6 and TRBJ1-2; 10 nucleotides line up with TRBD1. V gave up 5 bases and J gave up 7 bases; unmatched junction bases: 5. CDR1 and CDR2 (germline): SGHDT, YYEEEE. The CDR3 has 13 amino acids.

V is TRBV7-2 and J is TRBJ1-2, with D possibly being TRBD1 (6 bases). CDR3 length: 14 residues. Germline V CDR1 and CDR2: SGHTA, FQGNSA. Trimming cost V 3 bases and J 5 bases, with 13 bases left between them. The CDR3 DNA follows: TGTGCCAGCAGCTTCTATTCAGGGGAATATGGCTACACCTTC. Protein sequence: CASSFYSGEYGYTF.

The chain joins TRBV29-1 to TRBJ1-5; TRBD1 is a possible D gene (5 bases). This CDR3 spans 14 amino acids. The V end lost 5 bases, the J end lost 5 bases, and 16 bases lay between the germline ends. The germline V gene has CDR1 SQVTM and CDR2 ANQGSEA. The CDR3 reads CSVLDRGRDQPQHF. CDR3 nucleotide sequence: TGCAGCGTTTTAGATAGGGGCAGGGATCAGCCCCAGCATTTT.

The chain links TRBV5-1 to TRBJ1-1; D uncertain. From germline, CDR1 is SGHRS and CDR2 YFSETQ. The CDR3 totals 13 residues. Deletions cut 4 bases from V and 4 bases from J, with 11 bases between. For the CDR3, the DNA is TGCGCCAGCAGCACCGTAGGGAGCACTGAAGCTTTCTTT. Its translation: CASSTVGSTEAFF.

This clonotype was detected only a few times. This chain links TRBV3-1 with TRBJ2-7; D is possibly TRBD2 (5 bases). CDR3 length: 17 residues. V shed 3 bases and J shed 2 bases, with 20 bases lying between them. Germline assignment: CDR1 LGHDT and CDR2 YNNKEL (reference sequence). The CDR3 nucleotides are TGTGCCAGCAGCCACTCGGGAAAAGACGGGCCGGCCTACGAGCAGTACTTC. As protein: CASSHSGKDGPAYEQYF.

This clonotype was counted only a few times. The J gene is TRBJ2-7, the V gene TRBV4-1, with 8 bases lining up with TRBD2. Germline V gene sequence: CDR1 MGHRA, CDR2 YSYEKL. With V trimmed by 2 bases and J by 0 bases, 12 bases remained unmatched. The CDR3 has 18 amino acids. The DNA for the CDR3 is TGCGCCAGCAGCCAAATAACCTCCATAGCGGGGAGCTCCTACGAGCAGTACTTC. It specifies CASSQITSIAGSSYEQYF.

The chain employs TRBV5-1 and TRBJ2-3, with D possibly called TRBD1 or TRBD2 (5 bases each). The germline V gene has CDR1 SGHRS and CDR2 YFSETQ. The ends were cut back, 5 bases at V and 2 bases at J, with 30 bases in the middle. CDR3 length equals 20 residues. CDR3 in amino acids: CASSSGMGVPRRIITDTQYF. The CDR3 DNA sequence: TGCGCCAGCAGTTCCGGTATGGGGGTGCCGCGGAGGATTATCACAGATACGCAGTATTTT.

This clonotype was seen a few times. V gene TRBV7-9 combines with J gene TRBJ2-7; D unclear. Trimming took off 3 bases at V and 3 bases at J, with 9 bases between the two ends. Germline values: CDR1 SEHNR, CDR2 FQNEAQ (reference sequence). The CDR3 runs to 13 residues. DNA for the CDR3: TGTGCCAGCAGCTTTTACCTGGGCTACGAGCAGTACTTC. Translating gives CASSFYLGYEQYF. Supplemented by reference TRBV7-9 and TRBJ2-7, the full variable domain reads DTGVSQNPRHKITKRGQNVTFRCDPISEHNRLYWYRQTLGQGPEFLTYFQNEAQLEKSRLLSDRFSAERPKGSFSTLEIQRTEQGDSAMYLCASSFYLGYEQYFGPGTRLTVT.

This clonotype was counted a few times. The chain recombines TRBV12-3 or TRBV12-4 with TRBJ2-7; D might be TRBD2 (6 bases). The germline V and J ends were trimmed by 5 bases and 4 bases, with 15 bases remaining between them. The length of the CDR3 is 14 residues. CDR3 loop: CASSGGLPSYEQYF. The CDR3 nucleotides read TGTGCCAGCAGTGGGGGACTCCCGTCATACGAGCAGTACTTC.

This clonotype was counted a few times. The V call is TRBV12-3 or TRBV12-4, the J call TRBJ1-4; D is undetermined. This CDR3 comprises 11 residues. Trimming shortened V by 4 bases and J by 5 bases, and 2 bases separated the two germline ends. CDR3 sequence: CASSWNEKLFF. The CDR3 bases are TGTGCCAGCAGTTGGAATGAAAAACTGTTTTTT.

This clonotype was observed a few times. This chain uses TRBV11-2 with TRBJ2-2, with D perhaps matching TRBD1 (6 bases). V was pared by 4 bases and J by 1 base, with 10 bases between. The CDR3 runs to 15 residues. CDR1 is SGHAT, CDR2 FQNNGV, per germline. CDR3 in amino acids: CASSSGVMNTGELFF. The CDR3 DNA reads as TGTGCCAGCAGCTCAGGGGTGATGAACACCGGGGAGCTGTTTTTT.

CDR3 DNA sequence: TGTGCCAGCAGCCCATATCCCCGCCGGGACTTTTTAACCGGGGAGCTGTTTTTT. It specifies CASSPYPRRDFLTGELFF. The rearrangement uses TRBV7-8 and TRBJ2-2; possibly TRBD2 for D (6 bases). This CDR3 has 18 amino acids. V was shortened by 5 bases and J by 5 bases, with 24 bases between the two germline ends. The germline CDR1 and CDR2 sequences are SGHVS and FQNEAQ.

This clonotype showed up just a few times. This rearrangement joins TRBV3-1 to TRBJ2-3; D call uncertain. Germline values: CDR1 LGHDT, CDR2 YNNKEL (reference sequence). V was shortened by 0 bases and J by 2 bases, with 6 bases between the two germline ends. CDR3 length: 14 residues. CDR3: CASSQEAYTDTQYF. In DNA, the CDR3 is TGTGCCAGCAGCCAAGAGGCCTACACAGATACGCAGTATTTT.